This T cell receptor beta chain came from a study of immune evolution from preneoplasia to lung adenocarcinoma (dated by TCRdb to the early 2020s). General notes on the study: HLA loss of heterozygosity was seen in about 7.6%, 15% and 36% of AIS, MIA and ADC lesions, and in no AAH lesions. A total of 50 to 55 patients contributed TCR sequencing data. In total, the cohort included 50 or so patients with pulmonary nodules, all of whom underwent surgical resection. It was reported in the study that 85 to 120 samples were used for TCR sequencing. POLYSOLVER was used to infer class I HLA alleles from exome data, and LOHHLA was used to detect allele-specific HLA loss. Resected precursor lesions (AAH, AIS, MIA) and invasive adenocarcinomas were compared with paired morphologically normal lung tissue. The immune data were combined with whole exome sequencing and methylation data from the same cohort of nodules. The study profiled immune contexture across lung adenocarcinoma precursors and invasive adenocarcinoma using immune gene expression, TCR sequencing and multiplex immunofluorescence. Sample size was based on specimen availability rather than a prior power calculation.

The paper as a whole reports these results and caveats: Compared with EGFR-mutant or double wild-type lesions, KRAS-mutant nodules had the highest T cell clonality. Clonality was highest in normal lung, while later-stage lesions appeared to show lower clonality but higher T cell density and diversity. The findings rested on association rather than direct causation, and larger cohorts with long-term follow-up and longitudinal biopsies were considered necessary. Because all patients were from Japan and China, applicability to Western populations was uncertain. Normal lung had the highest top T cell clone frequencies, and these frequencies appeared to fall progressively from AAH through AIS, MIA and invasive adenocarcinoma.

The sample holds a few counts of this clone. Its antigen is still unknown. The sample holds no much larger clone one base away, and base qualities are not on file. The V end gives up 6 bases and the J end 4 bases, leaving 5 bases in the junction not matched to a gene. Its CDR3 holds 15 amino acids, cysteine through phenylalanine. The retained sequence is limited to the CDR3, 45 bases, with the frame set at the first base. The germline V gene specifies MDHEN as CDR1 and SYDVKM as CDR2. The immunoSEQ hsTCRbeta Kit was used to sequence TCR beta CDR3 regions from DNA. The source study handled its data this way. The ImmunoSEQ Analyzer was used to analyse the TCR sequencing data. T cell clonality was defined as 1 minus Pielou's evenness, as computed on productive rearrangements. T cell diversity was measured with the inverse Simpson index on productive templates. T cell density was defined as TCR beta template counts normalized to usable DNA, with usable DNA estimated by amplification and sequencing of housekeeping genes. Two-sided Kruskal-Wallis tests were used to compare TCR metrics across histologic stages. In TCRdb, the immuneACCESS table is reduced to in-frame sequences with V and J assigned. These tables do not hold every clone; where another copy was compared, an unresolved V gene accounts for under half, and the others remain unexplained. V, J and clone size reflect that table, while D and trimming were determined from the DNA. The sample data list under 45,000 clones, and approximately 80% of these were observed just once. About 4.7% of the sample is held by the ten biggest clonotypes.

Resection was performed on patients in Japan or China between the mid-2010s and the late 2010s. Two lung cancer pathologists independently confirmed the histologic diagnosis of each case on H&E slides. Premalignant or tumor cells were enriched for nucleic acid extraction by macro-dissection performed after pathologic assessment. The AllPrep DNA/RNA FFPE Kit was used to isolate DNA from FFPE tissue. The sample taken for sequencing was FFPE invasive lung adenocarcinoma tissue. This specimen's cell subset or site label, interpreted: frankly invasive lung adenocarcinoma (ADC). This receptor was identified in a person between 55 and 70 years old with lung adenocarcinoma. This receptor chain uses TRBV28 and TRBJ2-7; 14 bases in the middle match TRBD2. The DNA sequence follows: TGTGCCAGCAGATCGGGGACTAGCGGGAGTTACGAGCAGTACTTC. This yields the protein CASRSGTSGSYEQYF.